Following are 14 T cell receptor beta chains from one sample sequenced in a study of identical twins. TCRdb analysed the 5' RACE reads with MiXCR anew, one entry per CDR3 protein. The sample records 640,000 or so distinct CDR3 sequences, roughly 6.2% being singletons. Specimen: naive T cells sorted from blood. Receptors originate from a man aged 18 to 30 in good health.

In its sample, this clonotype was seen a few times. This chain joins TRBV28 and TRBJ2-2; D ambiguous. The ends were cut back, 5 bases at V and 6 bases at J, with 13 bases in the middle. CDR1 and CDR2 from the germline V gene are MDHEN and SYDVKM. CDR3 length: 14 amino acids. The CDR3 sequence is CASSLPVRAGELFF. Written as DNA, the CDR3 is TGTGCCAGCAGTCTACCGGTTCGTGCCGGGGAGCTGTTTTTT.

This clonotype was counted ten times or more. The rearrangement links TRBV7-2 to TRBJ2-7; 15 bases match TRBD2. CDR1 is SGHTA and CDR2 is FQGNSA in the germline V gene. J was trimmed by 12 bases and V by 1 base; bases with no gene match: 4. The CDR3 is 14 amino acids. The CDR3 bases are TGTGCCAGCAGCTTAGTGGGACTAGCGGGAGGCCCGTACTTC. This sequence encodes CASSLVGLAGGPYF.

This clonotype was recorded a few times. The V gene is TRBV6-6, the J gene TRBJ1-5, with 7 positions matching TRBD1. CDR3 length equals 13 residues. Per the germline V gene, CDR1 is MNHNY and CDR2 is SVGAGI (reference sequence). With V trimmed by 6 bases and J by 4 bases, 3 bases remained unmatched. The CDR3 here is CASRGQENQPQHF. CDR3 in DNA: TGTGCCAGCAGAGGACAGGAGAATCAGCCCCAGCATTTT.

This chain connects TRBV20-1 to TRBJ1-1, with 7 bases fitting TRBD1. In germline, CDR1 is DFQATT, CDR2 SNEGSKA (reference sequence). The CDR3 has 13 residues. V dropped 4 bases and J dropped 5; count of bases not matched to a gene: 7. CDR3 loop: CSAIRGSGTEAFF. The DNA of the CDR3 is TGCAGTGCTATCAGGGGGTCGGGGACTGAAGCTTTCTTT.

This clonotype was found many times. The chain uses TRBV5-1 and TRBJ2-5, with 7 bases that match TRBD1. The CDR3 extends over 15 amino acids. The trim removed 4 bases at V and 4 bases at J, leaving 10 bases unmatched. The V gene's germline CDR1 is SGHRS and CDR2 YFSETQ. As DNA, the CDR3 is TGCGCCAGCAGCCGTGATCGGACAGGATCAGAGACCCAGTACTTC. It translates to CASSRDRTGSETQYF.

This clonotype appeared a few times. The chain is built from TRBV10-3 and TRBJ2-7; TRBD1 matches 9 bases. The CDR3 covers 15 residues. CDR1 and CDR2 (germline): ENHRY, SYGVKD. J gave up 0 bases and V 2 bases, and 2 bases lay outside the gene matches. The CDR3 DNA reads TGTGCCATCAGTGAGGGACAGGGGATCTCCTACGAGCAGTACGTC. Protein sequence: CAISEGQGISYEQYV.

This clonotype was seen ten or more times. The V call is TRBV7-8, the J call TRBJ2-7; 7 nucleotides match TRBD1. The CDR3 contains 15 residues. V lost 5 bases and J lost 4; bases outside the gene matches: 11. Germline values: CDR1 SGHVS, CDR2 FQNEAQ. The CDR3, as DNA: TGTGCCAGCAGCACTCACAGGGGACGCCTTTACGAGCAGTACTTC. This translates into CASSTHRGRLYEQYF.

This clonotype was seen repeatedly, ten times or more. The chain is built from TRBV7-2 and TRBJ2-7, with D tentatively TRBD2 (5 bases). V was cut by 2 bases and J by 4 bases, with 15 bases left in between. There are 15 residues in the CDR3. CDR1 is SGHTA, CDR2 FQGNSA, per germline. CDR3: CASSLIQEAGYEQYF. DNA for the CDR3: TGTGCCAGCAGCTTAATCCAGGAGGCGGGTTACGAGCAGTACTTC.

This clonotype was counted at least ten times. The rearrangement joins TRBV12-3 or TRBV12-4 to TRBJ2-4, with TRBD2 as a possible D gene (5 bases). Trimming shortened V by 5 bases and J by 4 bases, and 18 bases separated the two germline ends. The CDR3 sequence is 16 residues long. The DNA of the CDR3 is TGTGCCAGCAGTAATATTGGGAGTTGGGCGAAAAACATTCAGTACTTC. Residues: CASSNIGSWAKNIQYF.

The table lists this clonotype with many counts. The rearrangement links TRBV12-3 or TRBV12-4 to TRBJ2-7, with D possibly matching TRBD1 (5 bases). This CDR3 contains 14 residues. V was pared by 6 bases and J by 2 bases, with 14 bases between. The CDR3 DNA reads TGTGCCAGCAGACCGACAGCTGGGGCCTACGAGCAGTACTTC. It yields the protein CASRPTAGAYEQYF.

In regard to this clonotype: This may come from a read error, since a much larger clone is one base off. V usage is TRBV4-2 and J usage is TRBJ2-4; D gene uncertain. Trimming removed 5 bases from V and 3 bases from J, with 8 bases in between. The V gene's germline CDR1 is LGHNA and CDR2 YNFKEQ. This CDR3 contains 13 residues. CDR3 protein: CASSSTDKNIQYF. CDR3 bases: TGTGCCAGCAGCTCCACAGACAAAAACATTCAGTACTTC.

Many counts were recorded for this clonotype. The genes are TRBV12-3 or TRBV12-4 and TRBJ2-3; no definite D call. This CDR3 region has 16 residues. V lost 1 base and J 2 bases, leaving 13 bases between the germline ends. The CDR3: CASSLDTEPSTDTQYF. DNA of the CDR3: TGTGCCAGCAGTTTAGACACAGAGCCTTCCACAGATACGCAGTATTTT.

This clonotype occurred a few times. The gene calls are TRBV6-2 or TRBV6-3 and TRBJ2-2, with TRBD1 as a possible D gene (5 bases). This CDR3 is 14 amino acids long. The V and J ends lost 7 bases and 5 bases respectively, with 14 bases between them. The germline gives CDR1 MNHEY, CDR2 SVGEGT. CDR3: CASTTMTATGELFF. DNA for the CDR3: TGTGCCAGCACCACCATGACAGCTACCGGGGAGCTGTTTTTT.

This chain connects TRBV25-1 to TRBJ2-5; D not certain. The CDR3 covers 15 residues. Trimming removed 2 bases at V and 5 bases at J, with 15 bases between. The germline gives CDR1 MGHDK, CDR2 SYGVNS. CDR3 in DNA: TGTGCCAGCAGTGAACCGGACCCAGCGCGGGAGACCCAGTACTTC. Protein: CASSEPDPARETQYF.